Sequencing of this TCR beta chain was carried out in a study of blood T cell repertoires in COVID-19. Study as a whole: Acute and convalescent COVID-19 samples came from the United States, Italy and Spain. From T cells, B-cell-depleted T cells, or PBMCs came the material, which was cDNA or gDNA.

Per the original data handling: By means of reference gene primer amplification, nucleated cell counts were estimated. Some clones are missing from TCRdb's copy, which holds only in-frame ones; the method was immunoSEQ multiplex PCR. The V and J calls and the clone size are those of that table, but D and trimming were determined from the DNA. Of 65,000 to 70,000 clones in the sample, 85% to 90% were seen once. The ends lost 3 bases at V and 9 bases at J; junction bases unmatched: 11. In germline, CDR1 is ENHRY, CDR2 SYGVKD. The CDR3 sequence is 15 residues long. This sequence joins TRBV10-3 and TRBJ2-1; 7 nucleotides match TRBD2. This TCR derives from an older man with acute or convalescent COVID-19. Material for sequencing was peripheral blood. This CDR3 reads CAISDGGLPGGEQFF. The CDR3 nucleotides are TGTGCCATCAGTGACGGCGGTCTTCCGGGGGGTGAGCAGTTCTTC.